The clone carrying this T cell receptor beta chain was counted between two and nine times. Its cognate antigen is unknown. The sample is drawn from a study of cytomegalovirus exposure and HLA in healthy donors. Findings and limits, study-wide: Overall, approximately 180 TCR beta chains were annotated as cytomegalovirus-associated. Data from an earlier analysis indicated that most TCR beta V segments were productive either about 87% or about 30% of the time. HLA restriction was apparent for most CMV-associated TCR beta chains in a later analysis.

This CDR3 spans 18 amino acids. The PCR contained 60 Vbeta and 13 Jbeta primers. Original methodology: In a later analysis, around 11 million of 65 million to 80 million unique beta chains occurred in at least two donors. Sequencing was performed with immunoSEQ multiplex PCR; in TCRdb, only in-frame clones are kept and a portion is missing. The V and J calls and clone size are taken from that table; D and trimming were inferred from the DNA. The sample contains about 120,000 clones, 75% to 90% of which appear only once. Specimen: PBMCs. The chain joins TRBV21-1 to TRBJ1-2; TRBD1, the table's D call, lacks a check against the DNA. TRBV21-1 is noted as a pseudogene. The TCR comes from a middle-aged man in good health and CMV-seronegative. CDR3 in DNA: TGTGCCAGCAGCCCTCTCTCAGGGCAGGGGGCCTCTAACTATGGCTACACCTTC. Protein sequence: CASSPLSGQGASNYGYTF.